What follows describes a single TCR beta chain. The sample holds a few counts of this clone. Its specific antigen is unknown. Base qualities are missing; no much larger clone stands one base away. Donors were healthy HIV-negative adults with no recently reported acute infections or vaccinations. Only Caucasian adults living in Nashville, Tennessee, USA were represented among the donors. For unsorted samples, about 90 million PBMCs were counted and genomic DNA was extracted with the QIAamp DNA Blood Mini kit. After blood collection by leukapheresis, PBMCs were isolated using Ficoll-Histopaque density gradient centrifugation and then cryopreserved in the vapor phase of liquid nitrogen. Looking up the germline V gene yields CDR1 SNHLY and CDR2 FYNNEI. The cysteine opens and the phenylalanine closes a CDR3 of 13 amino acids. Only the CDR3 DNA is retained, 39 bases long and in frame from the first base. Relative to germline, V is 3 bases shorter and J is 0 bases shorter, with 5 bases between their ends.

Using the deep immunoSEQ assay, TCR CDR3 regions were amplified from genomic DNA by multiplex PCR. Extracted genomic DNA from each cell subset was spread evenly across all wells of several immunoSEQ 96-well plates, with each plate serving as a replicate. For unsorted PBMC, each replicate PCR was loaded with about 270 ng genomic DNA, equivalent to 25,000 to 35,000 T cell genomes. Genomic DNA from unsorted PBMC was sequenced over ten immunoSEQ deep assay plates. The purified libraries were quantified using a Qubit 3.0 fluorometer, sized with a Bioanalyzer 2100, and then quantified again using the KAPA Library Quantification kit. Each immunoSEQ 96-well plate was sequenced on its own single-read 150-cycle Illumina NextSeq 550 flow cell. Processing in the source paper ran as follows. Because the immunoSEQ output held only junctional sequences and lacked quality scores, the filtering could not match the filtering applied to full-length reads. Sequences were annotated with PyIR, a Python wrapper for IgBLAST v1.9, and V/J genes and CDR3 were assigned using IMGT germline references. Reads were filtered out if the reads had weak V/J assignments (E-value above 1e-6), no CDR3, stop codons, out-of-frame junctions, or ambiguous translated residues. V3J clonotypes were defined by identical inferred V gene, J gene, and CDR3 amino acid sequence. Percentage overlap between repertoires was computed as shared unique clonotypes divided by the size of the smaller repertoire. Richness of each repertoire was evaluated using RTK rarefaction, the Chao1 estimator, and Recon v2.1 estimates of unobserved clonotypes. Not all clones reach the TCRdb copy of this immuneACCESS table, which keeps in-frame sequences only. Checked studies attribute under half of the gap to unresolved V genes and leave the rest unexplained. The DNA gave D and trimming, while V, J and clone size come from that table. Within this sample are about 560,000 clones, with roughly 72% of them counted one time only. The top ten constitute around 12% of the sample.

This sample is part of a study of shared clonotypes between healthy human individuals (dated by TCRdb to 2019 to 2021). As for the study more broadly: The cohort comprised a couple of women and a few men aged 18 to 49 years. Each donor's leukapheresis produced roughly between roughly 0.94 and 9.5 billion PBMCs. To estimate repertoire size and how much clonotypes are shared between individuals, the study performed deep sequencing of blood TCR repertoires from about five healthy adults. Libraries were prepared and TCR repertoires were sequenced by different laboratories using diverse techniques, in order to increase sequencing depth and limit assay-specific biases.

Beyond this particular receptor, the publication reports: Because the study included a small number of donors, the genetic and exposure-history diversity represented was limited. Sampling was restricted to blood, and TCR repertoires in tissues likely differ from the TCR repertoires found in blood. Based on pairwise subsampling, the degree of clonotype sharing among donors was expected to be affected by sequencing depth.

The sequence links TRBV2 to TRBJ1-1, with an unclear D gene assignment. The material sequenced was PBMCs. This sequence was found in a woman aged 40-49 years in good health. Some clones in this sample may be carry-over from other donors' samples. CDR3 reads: CASSEGMNTEAFF. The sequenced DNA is TGTGCCAGCAGTGAGGGTATGAACACTGAAGCTTTCTTT.